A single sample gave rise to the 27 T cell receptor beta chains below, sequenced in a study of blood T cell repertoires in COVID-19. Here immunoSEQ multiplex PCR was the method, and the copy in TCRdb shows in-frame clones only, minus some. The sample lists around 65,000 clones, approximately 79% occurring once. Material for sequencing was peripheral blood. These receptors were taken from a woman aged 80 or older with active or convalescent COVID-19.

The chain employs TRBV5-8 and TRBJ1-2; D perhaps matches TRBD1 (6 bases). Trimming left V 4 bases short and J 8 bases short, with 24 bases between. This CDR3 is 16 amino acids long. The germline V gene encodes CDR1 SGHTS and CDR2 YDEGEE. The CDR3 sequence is CASSRKWRQAPGGYTF. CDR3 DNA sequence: TGTGCCAGCAGCCGAAAATGGAGACAGGCACCTGGAGGCTACACCTTC.

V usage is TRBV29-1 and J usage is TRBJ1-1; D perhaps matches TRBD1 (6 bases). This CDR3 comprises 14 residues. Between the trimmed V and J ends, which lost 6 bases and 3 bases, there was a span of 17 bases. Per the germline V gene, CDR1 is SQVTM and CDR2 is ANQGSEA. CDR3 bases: TGCAGCGTGACCCTCGGGGGGGCCGACACTGAAGCTTTCTTT. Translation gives CSVTLGGADTEAFF.

The chain's CDR3 is CASSVSARDRGGNEQFF. CDR3 coding DNA: TGTGCCAGCAGCGTATCGGCGCGCGACAGAGGAGGGAATGAGCAGTTCTTC. The rearrangement links TRBV9 to TRBJ2-1; tentatively, D is TRBD2 (6 bases). V was pared by 1 base and J by 7 bases, with 21 bases between. Germline V CDR1 and CDR2: SGDLS, YYNGEE. The CDR3 totals 17 residues.

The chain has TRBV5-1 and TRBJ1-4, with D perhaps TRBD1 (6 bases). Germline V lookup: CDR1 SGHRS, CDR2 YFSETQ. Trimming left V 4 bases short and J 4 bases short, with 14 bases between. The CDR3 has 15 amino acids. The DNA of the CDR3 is TGCGCCAGCAGCACTGGACAGAGGGATAATGAAAAACTGTTTTTT. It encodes CASSTGQRDNEKLFF.

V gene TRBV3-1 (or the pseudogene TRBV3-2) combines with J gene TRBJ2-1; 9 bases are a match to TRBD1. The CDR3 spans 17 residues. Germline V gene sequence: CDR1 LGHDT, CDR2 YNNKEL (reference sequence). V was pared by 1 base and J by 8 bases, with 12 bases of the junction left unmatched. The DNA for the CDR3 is TGTGCCAGCAGCCAAGGCGGGACAGGGCCCTTCGGGCATGAGCAGTTCTTC. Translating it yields CASSQGGTGPFGHEQFF.

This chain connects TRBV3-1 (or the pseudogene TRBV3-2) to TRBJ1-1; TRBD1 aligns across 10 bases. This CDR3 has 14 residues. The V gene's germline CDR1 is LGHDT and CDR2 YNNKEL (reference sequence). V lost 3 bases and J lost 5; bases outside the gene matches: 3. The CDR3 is CASSQTGGGTEAFF. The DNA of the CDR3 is TGTGCCAGCAGCCAGACAGGGGGCGGTACTGAAGCTTTCTTT.

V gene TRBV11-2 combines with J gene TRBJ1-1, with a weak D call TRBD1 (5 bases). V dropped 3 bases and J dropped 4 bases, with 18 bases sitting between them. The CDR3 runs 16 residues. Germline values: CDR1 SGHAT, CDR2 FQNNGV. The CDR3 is CASSFPAPSGGTEAFF. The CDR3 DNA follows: TGTGCCAGCAGCTTCCCGGCTCCGTCGGGGGGCACTGAAGCTTTCTTT.

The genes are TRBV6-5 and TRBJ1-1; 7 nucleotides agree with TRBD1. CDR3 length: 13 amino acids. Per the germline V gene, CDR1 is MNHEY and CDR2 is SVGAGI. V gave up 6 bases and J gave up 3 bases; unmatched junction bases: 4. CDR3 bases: TGTGCCAGCAGGACGGGACAGCACACTGAAGCTTTCTTT. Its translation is CASRTGQHTEAFF.

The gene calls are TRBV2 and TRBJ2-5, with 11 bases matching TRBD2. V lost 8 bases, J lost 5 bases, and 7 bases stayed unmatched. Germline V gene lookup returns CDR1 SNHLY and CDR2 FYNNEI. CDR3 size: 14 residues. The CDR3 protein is CASGSGGAWETQYF. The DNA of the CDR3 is TGTGCCAGCGGTAGCGGGGGGGCCTGGGAGACCCAGTACTTC.

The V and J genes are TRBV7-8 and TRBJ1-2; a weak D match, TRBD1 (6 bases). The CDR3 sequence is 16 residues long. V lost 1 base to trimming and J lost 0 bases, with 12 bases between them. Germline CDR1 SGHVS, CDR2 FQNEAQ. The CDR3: CASSLVGGATNYGYTF. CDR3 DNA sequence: TGTGCCAGCAGCTTAGTGGGGGGGGCGACTAACTATGGCTACACCTTC.

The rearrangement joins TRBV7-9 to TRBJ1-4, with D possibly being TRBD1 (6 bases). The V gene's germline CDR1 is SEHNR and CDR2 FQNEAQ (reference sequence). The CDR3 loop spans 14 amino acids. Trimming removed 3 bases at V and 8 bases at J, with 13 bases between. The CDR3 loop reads CASSFFQGSEKLFF. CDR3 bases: TGTGCCAGCAGCTTCTTCCAGGGGAGCGAAAAACTGTTTTTT.

The CDR3 region is CASSKGGSVTSDTQYF. The CDR3 DNA sequence: TGCGCCAGCAGCAAGGGCGGTAGCGTGACCTCGGATACGCAGTATTTT. The chain employs TRBV5-1 and TRBJ2-3; maybe TRBD2 (5 bases). V lost 4 bases, J lost 6 bases, and 21 bases lay in between. Germline CDR1 is SGHRS and CDR2 is YFSETQ. This CDR3 contains 16 residues.

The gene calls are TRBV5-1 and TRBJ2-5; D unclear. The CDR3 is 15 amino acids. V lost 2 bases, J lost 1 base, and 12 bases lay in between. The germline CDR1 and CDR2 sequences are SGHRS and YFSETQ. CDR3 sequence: CASSFETPSQETQYF. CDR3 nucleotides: TGCGCCAGCAGCTTCGAAACACCATCCCAAGAGACCCAGTACTTC.

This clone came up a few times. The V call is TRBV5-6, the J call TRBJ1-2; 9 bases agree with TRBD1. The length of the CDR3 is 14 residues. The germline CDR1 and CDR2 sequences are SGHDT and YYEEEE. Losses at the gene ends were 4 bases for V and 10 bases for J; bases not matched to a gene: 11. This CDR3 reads CASSLPGTGITYTF. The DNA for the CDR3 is TGTGCCAGCAGCCTCCCCGGGACAGGGATTACCTACACCTTC.

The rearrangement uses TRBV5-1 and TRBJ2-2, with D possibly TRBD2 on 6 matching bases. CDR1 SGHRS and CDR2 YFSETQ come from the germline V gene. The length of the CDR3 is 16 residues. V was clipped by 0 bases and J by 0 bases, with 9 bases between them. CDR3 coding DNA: TGCGCCAGCAGCTTGGGGGCGGGGACGAACACCGGGGAGCTGTTTTTT. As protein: CASSLGAGTNTGELFF.

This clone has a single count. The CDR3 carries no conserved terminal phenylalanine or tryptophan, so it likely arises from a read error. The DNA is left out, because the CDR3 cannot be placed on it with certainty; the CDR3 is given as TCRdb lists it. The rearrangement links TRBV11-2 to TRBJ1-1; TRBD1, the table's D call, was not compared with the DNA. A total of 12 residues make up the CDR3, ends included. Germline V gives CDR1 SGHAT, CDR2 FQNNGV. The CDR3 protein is CASSLEGQGKSI.

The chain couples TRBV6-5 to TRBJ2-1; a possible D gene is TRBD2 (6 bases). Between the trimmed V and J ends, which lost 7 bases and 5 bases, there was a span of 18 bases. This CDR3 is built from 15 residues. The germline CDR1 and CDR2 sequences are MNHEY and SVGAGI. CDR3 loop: CASNRRWGEHNEQFF. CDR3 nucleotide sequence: TGTGCCAGCAACAGGAGATGGGGGGAACACAATGAGCAGTTCTTC.

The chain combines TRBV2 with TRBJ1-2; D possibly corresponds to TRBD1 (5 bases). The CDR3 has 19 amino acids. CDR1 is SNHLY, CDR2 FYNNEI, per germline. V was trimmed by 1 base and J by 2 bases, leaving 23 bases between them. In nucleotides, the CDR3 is TGTGCCAGCAGTGAAGGTGGATCGTACAGGATACTACTAAACTATGGCTACACCTTC. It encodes CASSEGGSYRILLNYGYTF.

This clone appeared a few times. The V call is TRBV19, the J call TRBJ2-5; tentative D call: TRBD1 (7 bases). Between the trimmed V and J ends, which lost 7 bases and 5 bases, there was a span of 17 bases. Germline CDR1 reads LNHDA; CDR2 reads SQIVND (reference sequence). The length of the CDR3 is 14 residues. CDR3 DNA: TGTGCCAGTAAAGGAGGGGGCAATCCGGAGACCCAGTACTTC. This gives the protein CASKGGGNPETQYF.

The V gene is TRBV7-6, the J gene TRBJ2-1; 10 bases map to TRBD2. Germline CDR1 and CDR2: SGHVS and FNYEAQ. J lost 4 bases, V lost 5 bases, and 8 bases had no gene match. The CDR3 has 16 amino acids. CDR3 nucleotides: TGTGCCAGCAGCATGGAAGCGGGGGGGCGGTACAATGAGCAGTTCTTC. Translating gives CASSMEAGGRYNEQFF.

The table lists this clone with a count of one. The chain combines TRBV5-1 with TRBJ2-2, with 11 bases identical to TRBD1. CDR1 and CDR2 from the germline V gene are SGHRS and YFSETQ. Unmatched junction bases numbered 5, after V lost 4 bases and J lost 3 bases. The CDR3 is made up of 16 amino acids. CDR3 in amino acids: CASSPRTGGDTGELFF. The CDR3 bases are TGCGCCAGCAGCCCACGGACAGGGGGCGACACCGGGGAGCTGTTTTTT.

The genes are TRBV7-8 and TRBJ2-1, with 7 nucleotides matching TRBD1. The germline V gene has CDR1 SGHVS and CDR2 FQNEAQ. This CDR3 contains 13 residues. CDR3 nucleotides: TGTGCAAGCTCCCTAGGGGGCGAGAATGAGCAGTTCTTC. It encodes CASSLGGENEQFF.

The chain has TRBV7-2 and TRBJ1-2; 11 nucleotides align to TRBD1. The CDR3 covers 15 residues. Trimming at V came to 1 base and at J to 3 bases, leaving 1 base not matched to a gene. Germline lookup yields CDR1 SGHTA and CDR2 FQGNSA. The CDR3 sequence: CASSLGTGGHYGYTF. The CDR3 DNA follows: TGTGCCAGCAGCTTAGGGACAGGGGGCCACTATGGCTACACCTTC.

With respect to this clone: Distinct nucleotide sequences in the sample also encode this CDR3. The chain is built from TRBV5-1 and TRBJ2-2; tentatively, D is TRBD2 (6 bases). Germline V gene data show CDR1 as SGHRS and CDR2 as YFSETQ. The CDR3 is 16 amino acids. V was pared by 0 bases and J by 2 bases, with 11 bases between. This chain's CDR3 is CASSLVGTANTGELFF. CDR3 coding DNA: TGCGCCAGCAGCTTGGTTGGGACTGCAAACACCGGGGAGCTGTTTTTT.

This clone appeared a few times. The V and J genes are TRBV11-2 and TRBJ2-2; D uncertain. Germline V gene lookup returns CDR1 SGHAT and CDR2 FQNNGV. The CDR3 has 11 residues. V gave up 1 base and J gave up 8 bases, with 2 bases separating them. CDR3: CASSLAGELFF. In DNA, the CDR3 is TGTGCCAGCAGCTTAGCTGGGGAGCTGTTTTTT. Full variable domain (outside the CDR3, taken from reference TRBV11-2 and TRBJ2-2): EAGVAQSPRYKIIEKRQSVAFWCNPISGHATLYWYQQILGQGPKLLIQFQNNGVVDDSQLPKDRFSAERLKGVDSTLKIQPAKLEDSAVYLCASSLAGELFFGEGSRLTVL.

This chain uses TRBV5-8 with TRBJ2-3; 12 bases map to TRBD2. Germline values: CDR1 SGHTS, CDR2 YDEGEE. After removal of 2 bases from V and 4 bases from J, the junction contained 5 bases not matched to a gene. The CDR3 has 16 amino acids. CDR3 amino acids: CASSFGLAGGADTQYF. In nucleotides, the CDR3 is TGTGCCAGCAGCTTTGGGCTAGCGGGGGGGGCAGATACGCAGTATTTT.

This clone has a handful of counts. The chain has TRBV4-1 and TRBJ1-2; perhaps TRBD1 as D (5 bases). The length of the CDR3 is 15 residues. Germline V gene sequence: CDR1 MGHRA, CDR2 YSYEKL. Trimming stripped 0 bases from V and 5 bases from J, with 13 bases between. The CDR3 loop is CASSQEGGSWYGYTF. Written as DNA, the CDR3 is TGCGCCAGCAGCCAAGAGGGGGGGAGCTGGTATGGCTACACCTTC.